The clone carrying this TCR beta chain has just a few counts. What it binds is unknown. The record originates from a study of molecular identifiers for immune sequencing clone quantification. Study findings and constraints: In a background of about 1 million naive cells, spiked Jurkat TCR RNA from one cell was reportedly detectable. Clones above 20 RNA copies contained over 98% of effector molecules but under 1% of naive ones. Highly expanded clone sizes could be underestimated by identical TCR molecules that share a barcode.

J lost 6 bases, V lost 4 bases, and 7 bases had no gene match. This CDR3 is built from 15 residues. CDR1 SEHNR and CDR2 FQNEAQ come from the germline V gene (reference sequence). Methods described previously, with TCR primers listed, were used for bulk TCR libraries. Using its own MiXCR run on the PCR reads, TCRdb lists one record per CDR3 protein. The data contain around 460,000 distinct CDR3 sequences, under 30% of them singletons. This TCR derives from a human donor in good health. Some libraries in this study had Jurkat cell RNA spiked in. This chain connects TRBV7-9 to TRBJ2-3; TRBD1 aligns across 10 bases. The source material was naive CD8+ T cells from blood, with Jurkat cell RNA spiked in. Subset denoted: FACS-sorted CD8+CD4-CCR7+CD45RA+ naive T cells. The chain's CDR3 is CASSSGQGVRDTQYF. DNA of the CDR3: TGTGCCAGCAGCTCTGGACAGGGGGTGAGGGATACGCAGTATTTT.